This passage covers 23 T cell receptor beta chains from one sample sequenced in a study of beta chain features in type 1 diabetes. Sequenced material consisted of expressed TCRB transcripts (all of the isolated RNA was reverse transcribed). Clones were read by immunoSEQ multiplex PCR, and TCRdb kept only the in-frame ones, dropping some. The data contain 500,000 to 700,000 clones, 15% to 18% of them seen just once; the ten biggest clones take up about 0.093%. Sequenced material: naive CD4+ T cells from blood. These receptors were taken from a man between 18 and 35 years old in good health.

The chain uses TRBV4-1 and TRBJ2-4; TRBD2 agrees at 7 bases. The CDR3 is 16 residues long. J lost 7 bases, V lost 0 bases, and 9 bases had no gene match. Germline values: CDR1 MGHRA, CDR2 YSYEKL. For the CDR3, the DNA is TGCGCCAGCAGCCAAGATCCTGGCGGGAGCAGGAACATTCAGTACTTC. Its translation: CASSQDPGGSRNIQYF.

There are a few counts of this clone. This chain uses TRBV5-1 with TRBJ1-5; TRBD1 aligns across 12 bases. Germline lookup yields CDR1 SGHRS and CDR2 YFSETQ. V was clipped by 4 bases and J by 7 bases; unmatched bases: 6. This CDR3 is 15 amino acids long. Here the CDR3 reads CASSQGTGGGQPQHF. CDR3 coding DNA: TGCGCCAGCAGCCAAGGGACAGGGGGCGGGCAGCCCCAGCATTTT. Using reference TRBV5-1 and TRBJ1-5 for the parts outside the CDR3, the full variable domain is KAGVTQTPRYLIKTRGQQVTLSCSPISGHRSVSWYQQTPGQGLQFLFEYFSETQRNKGNFPGRFSGRQFSNSRSEMNVSTLELGDSALYLCASSQGTGGGQPQHFGDGTRLSIL.

This clone was counted a few times. The V call is TRBV27, the J call TRBJ2-3; D is possibly TRBD1 or TRBD2 (5 bases each). Trimming stripped 6 bases from V and 0 bases from J, with 16 bases between. The length of the CDR3 is 16 residues. Germline CDR1 reads MNHEY; CDR2 reads SMNVEV (reference sequence). The CDR3 protein is CASRGPGPPSTDTQYF. Written as DNA, the CDR3 is TGTGCCAGCAGGGGGCCGGGACCCCCGAGCACAGATACGCAGTATTTT.

The gene calls are TRBV7-3 and TRBJ2-2; D is tentatively TRBD1 or TRBD2 (5 bases each). Per the germline V gene, CDR1 is SGHTA and CDR2 is FQGTGA. V shed 8 bases and J shed 3 bases, with 7 bases lying between them. This CDR3 is built from 12 residues. The chain's CDR3 is CASGGYTGELFF. CDR3 bases: TGTGCCAGCGGGGGTTACACCGGGGAGCTGTTTTTT.

This clone has a handful of counts. This chain links TRBV29-1 with TRBJ2-4; 7 nucleotides match TRBD2. Germline trimming cut 5 bases from V and 2 bases from J; bases unmatched to any gene: 6. The germline CDR1 and CDR2 sequences are SQVTM and ANQGSEA. The CDR3 contains 14 residues. The CDR3 DNA reads TGCAGCGTTCGGGGAGGGCGGCCCAAAAACATTCAGTACTTC. This encodes CSVRGGRPKNIQYF.

V and J are TRBV18 and TRBJ2-1; D is undetermined. This CDR3 is built from 17 residues. Germline CDR1 is KGHSH and CDR2 is LQKENI. The V end was cut by 1 base, the J end by 0 bases, with 13 bases between. This CDR3 is CASSPRAEKSSYNEQFF. CDR3 nucleotide sequence: TGTGCCAGCTCACCACGTGCCGAAAAGAGCTCCTACAATGAGCAGTTCTTC.

The V call is TRBV19, the J call TRBJ2-1; tentatively, D is TRBD1 (6 bases). The CDR3 extends over 13 amino acids. The germline V and J ends were trimmed by 7 bases and 4 bases, with 11 bases remaining between them. Germline V gene lookup returns CDR1 LNHDA and CDR2 SQIVND (reference sequence). The CDR3 protein is CASMDRLYNEQFF. The CDR3 nucleotides are TGTGCCAGTATGGACAGATTATACAATGAGCAGTTCTTC. The variable domain in full, completed from reference TRBV19 and TRBJ2-1, reads DGGITQSPKYLFRKEGQNVTLSCEQNLNHDAMYWYRQDPGQGLRLIYYSQIVNDFQKGDIAEGYSVSREKKESFPLTVTSAQKNPTAFYLCASMDRLYNEQFFGPGTRLTVL.

This sequence joins TRBV30 and TRBJ1-2; 7 positions match TRBD1. The ends lost 4 bases at V and 7 bases at J; junction bases unmatched: 6. This CDR3 has 12 amino acids. Germline V gives CDR1 GTSNPN, CDR2 SVGIG (reference sequence). DNA of the CDR3: TGTGCCTGGACCACAGGGGTTGGTGGCTACACCTTC. Amino acids: CAWTTGVGGYTF.

This clone was counted only a few times. CDR3 residues: CASSRIVGGGSTDTQYF. Written as DNA, the CDR3 is TGTGCCAGCAGCCGCATTGTGGGGGGCGGTAGCACAGATACGCAGTATTTT. The chain combines TRBV7-2 with TRBJ2-3; D possibly matches TRBD1 or TRBD2 (6 bases each). CDR3 size: 17 residues. In germline, CDR1 is SGHTA, CDR2 FQGNSA. Trimming shortened V by 5 bases and J by 0 bases, and 18 bases separated the two germline ends.

This clone was seen a handful of times. The chain carries TRBV10-3 and TRBJ2-3, with D possibly being TRBD1 (5 bases). CDR1 ENHRY and CDR2 SYGVKD come from the germline V gene. Trimming pared 7 bases from V and 4 bases from J, leaving 15 bases between. The CDR3 is 14 amino acids. The CDR3: CAIKGLSRPDTQYF. Written as DNA, the CDR3 is TGTGCCATCAAGGGGCTCAGCCGGCCAGATACGCAGTATTTT.

The chain recombines TRBV18 with TRBJ2-7; the match to TRBD2 covers 7 bases. The CDR3 is 17 amino acids. The J segment lost 0 bases and the V segment lost 3 bases, leaving 11 bases of the junction unmatched. CDR1 and CDR2 from the germline V gene are KGHSH and LQKENI. CDR3 amino acids: CASSPYLVGGISYEQYF. Written as DNA, the CDR3 is TGTGCCAGCTCACCTTACCTAGTGGGAGGGATCTCCTACGAGCAGTACTTC. Complete variable domain (other parts from reference TRBV18 and TRBJ2-7): NAGVMQNPRHLVRRRGQEARLRCSPMKGHSHVYWYRQLPEEGLKFMVYLQKENIIDESGMPKERFSAEFPKEGPSILRIQQVVRGDSAAYFCASSPYLVGGISYEQYFGPGTRLTVT.

V gene TRBV14 combines with J gene TRBJ1-1, with D unresolved. This CDR3 contains 13 residues. V lost 1 base, J lost 9 bases, and 12 bases lay in between. Germline CDR1 is SGHDN and CDR2 is FVKESK. CDR3 region: CASSQGVRGKAFF. The CDR3 bases are TGTGCCAGCAGCCAAGGGGTCCGAGGTAAAGCTTTCTTT. Together with reference TRBV14 and TRBJ1-1, the CDR3 gives the full variable domain: EAGVTQFPSHSVIEKGQTVTLRCDPISGHDNLYWYRRVMGKEIKFLLHFVKESKQDESGMPNNRFLAERTGGTYSTLKVQPAELEDSGVYFCASSQGVRGKAFFGQGTRLTVV.

The V gene is TRBV25-1, the J gene TRBJ1-1; tentative D call: TRBD1 (5 bases). Germline lookup yields CDR1 MGHDK and CDR2 SYGVNS. V was pared by 1 base and J by 2 bases, with 11 bases between. The CDR3 runs to 15 residues. The CDR3 DNA reads as TGTGCCAGCAGTGAATTCGAAAGGGGCAACACTGAAGCTTTCTTT. Translation gives CASSEFERGNTEAFF.

This clone was observed a few times. V gene TRBV4-1 combines with J gene TRBJ2-5; TRBD2 matches at 8 bases. Germline V gene lookup returns CDR1 MGHRA and CDR2 YSYEKL. J lost 4 bases, V lost 1 base, and 5 bases had no gene match. The CDR3 covers 15 residues. In DNA, the CDR3 is TGCGCCAGCAGCCAAGGTAGCCTAGCGGGAGAGACCCAGTACTTC. Its protein product is CASSQGSLAGETQYF.

This clone was detected only a few times. The chain is built from TRBV7-9 and TRBJ2-7; D assignment may be TRBD1 or TRBD2 (5 bases each). The germline V and J ends were trimmed by 4 bases and 9 bases, with 16 bases remaining between them. Germline V gene lookup returns CDR1 SEHNR and CDR2 FQNEAQ (reference sequence). The CDR3 has 13 amino acids. CDR3: CASSSGRPTRQYF. The CDR3, as DNA: TGTGCCAGCAGCTCAGGGAGACCTACTCGGCAGTACTTC. Combining the CDR3 with reference TRBV7-9 and TRBJ2-7 gives the whole variable domain DTGVSQNPRHKITKRGQNVTFRCDPISEHNRLYWYRQTLGQGPEFLTYFQNEAQLEKSRLLSDRFSAERPKGSFSTLEIQRTEQGDSAMYLCASSSGRPTRQYFGPGTRLTVT.

This clone came up a few times. The chain carries TRBV4-3 and TRBJ2-5, with 12 bases fitting TRBD1. The CDR3 consists of 20 residues. V lost 0 bases, J lost 5 bases, and 16 bases stayed unmatched. Germline assignment: CDR1 LGHNA and CDR2 YSLEER. DNA of the CDR3: TGCGCCAGCAGCCAAGAACTCTTAACCGGGACAGGGGGCCTTCGGGAGACCCAGTACTTC. Translating it yields CASSQELLTGTGGLRETQYF.

The V and J genes are TRBV30 and TRBJ2-6; D unresolved. Germline values: CDR1 GTSNPN, CDR2 SVGIG (reference sequence). The CDR3 spans 12 residues. The V end was cut by 8 bases, the J end by 0 bases, with 5 bases between. The CDR3 DNA reads TGTGCCGGGAACTCTGGGGCCAACGTCCTGACTTTC. It encodes CAGNSGANVLTF. Complete variable domain (other parts from reference TRBV30 and TRBJ2-6): SQTIHQWPATLVQPVGSPLSLECTVEGTSNPNLYWYRQAAGRGLQLLFYSVGIGQISSEVPQNLSASRPQDRQFILSSKKLLLSDSGFYLCAGNSGANVLTFGAGSRLTVL.

This clone occurred a few times. The CDR3 coding sequence is TGCAGCGTGTGGGACAGGGTGAACACTGAAGCTTTCTTT. The encoded protein is CSVWDRVNTEAFF. The rearrangement uses TRBV29-1 and TRBJ1-1, with TRBD1 matching over 9 bases. The trim removed 6 bases at V and 0 bases at J, leaving 2 bases unmatched. This CDR3 is 13 amino acids long. Germline-derived CDR1 and CDR2 are SQVTM and ANQGSEA.

V and J are TRBV6-5 and TRBJ2-7; 10 bases are shared with TRBD1. The CDR3 is 15 amino acids. V shed 2 bases and J 5 bases; nucleotides not matched to a gene: 6. Germline values: CDR1 MNHEY, CDR2 SVGAGI. CDR3 bases: TGTGCCAGCAGTTACCCTGGGACAGGGGTACACGAGCAGTACTTC. Protein sequence: CASSYPGTGVHEQYF.

In this sample, this clone turned up a few times. The chain has TRBV5-1 and TRBJ2-2; D possibly corresponds to TRBD1 (6 bases). The CDR3 covers 17 residues. CDR1 and CDR2 from the germline V gene are SGHRS and YFSETQ. V was trimmed by 3 bases and J by 0 bases, leaving 15 bases between them. CDR3 coding DNA: TGCGCCAGCAGCTCGCCGCCGGGACACCCGAACACCGGGGAGCTGTTTTTT. It codes for CASSSPPGHPNTGELFF.

This chain links TRBV7-2 with TRBJ2-7, with D possibly matching TRBD2 (6 bases). V was cut by 1 base and J by 0 bases, with 13 bases left in between. Germline lookup yields CDR1 SGHTA and CDR2 FQGNSA. The CDR3 is made up of 16 amino acids. The DNA of the CDR3 is TGTGCCAGCAGCTTAGTTCTCGGGAGAACCTCCTACGAGCAGTACTTC. It is translated as CASSLVLGRTSYEQYF.

This chain connects TRBV7-9 to TRBJ2-2; no firm D call. Germline V lookup: CDR1 SEHNR, CDR2 FQNEAQ (reference sequence). The CDR3 extends over 14 amino acids. V was cut by 5 bases and J by 3 bases, with 10 bases left in between. CDR3 nucleotides: TGTGCCAGCAGCCGCACGCAAGACACCGGGGAGCTGTTTTTT. Encoded protein: CASSRTQDTGELFF.

This clone was observed a few times. This chain connects TRBV7-2 to TRBJ1-1; 8 bases map to TRBD1. V shed 5 bases, J shed 5 bases, and the junction held 10 bases outside the gene matches. Per the germline V gene, CDR1 is SGHTA and CDR2 is FQGNSA. The CDR3 loop spans 15 amino acids. This chain's CDR3 is CASSLEQGVGTEAFF. The CDR3 DNA sequence: TGTGCCAGCAGCCTAGAACAGGGGGTCGGGACTGAAGCTTTCTTT.